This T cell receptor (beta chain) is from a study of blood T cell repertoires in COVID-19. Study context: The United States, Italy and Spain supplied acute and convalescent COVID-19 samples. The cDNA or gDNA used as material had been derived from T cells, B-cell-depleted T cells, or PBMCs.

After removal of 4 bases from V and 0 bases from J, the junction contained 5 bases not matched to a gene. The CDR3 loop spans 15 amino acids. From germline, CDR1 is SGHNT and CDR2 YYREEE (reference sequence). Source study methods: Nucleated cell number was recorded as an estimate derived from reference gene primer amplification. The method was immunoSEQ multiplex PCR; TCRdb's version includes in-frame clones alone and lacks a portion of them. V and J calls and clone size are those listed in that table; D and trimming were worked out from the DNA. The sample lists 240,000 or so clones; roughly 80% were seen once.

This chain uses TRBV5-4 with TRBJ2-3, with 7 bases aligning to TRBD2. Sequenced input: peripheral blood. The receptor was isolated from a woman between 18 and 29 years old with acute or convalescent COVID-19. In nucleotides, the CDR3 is TGTGCCAGCAGCCCGACTAGCCCTAGCACAGATACGCAGTATTTT. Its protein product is CASSPTSPSTDTQYF. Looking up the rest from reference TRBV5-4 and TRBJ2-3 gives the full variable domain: ETGVTQSPTHLIKTRGQQVTLRCSSQSGHNTVSWYQQALGQGPQFIFQYYREEENGRGNFPPRFSGLQFPNYSSELNVNALELDDSALYLCASSPTSPSTDTQYFGPGTRLTVL.